This TCR beta chain was captured by sequencing in a study of radiotherapy plus CTLA-4 blockade in lung cancer. Study-level background: Of the patients, 15% to 20% showed objective responses and roughly 31% attained disease control. Whole-study results and caveats: In blood, after radiotherapy plus ipilimumab, tumor-derived TCR clones expanded. Among reported predictors of response, early blood T cell clone dynamics with interferon-beta performed best.

A note on this clone: Its antigen is still unknown.

The germline gives CDR1 SGDLS, CDR2 YYNGEE. V lost 4 bases and J lost 0, with 14 bases in between. The CDR3 spans 15 residues. Here immunoSEQ multiplex PCR was the method, and the copy in TCRdb shows in-frame clones only, minus some. The table has 65,000 to 100,000 clones, roughly 87% seen once. The genes are TRBV9 and TRBJ2-7, with D perhaps matching TRBD1 (6 bases). Sample: peripheral blood, taken from a patient treated with radiotherapy plus ipilimumab. The sequence came from a human donor with non-small cell lung cancer who had stable disease on radiotherapy plus ipilimumab. CDR3 sequence: CASSNGTRSSYEQYF. Here the CDR3 DNA reads TGTGCCAGCAGCAATGGGACAAGGAGCTCCTACGAGCAGTACTTC.